This TCR beta chain was recorded in a study of T cell responses to AZD1222 COVID-19 vaccine. Broader study findings: CD4 TCRs associated with vaccination spanned spike, dominating at 160-218 and 743-854.

Profiling relied on immunoSEQ multiplex PCR, and the TCRdb table lists in-frame clones only, not all of them. The table includes 95,000 to 150,000 clones, about 90% detected once. Germline CDR1 SGHRS, CDR2 YFSETQ. The V end lost 5 bases, the J end lost 6 bases, and 12 bases lay between the germline ends. The CDR3 is 13 amino acids. As regards this clone: The target antigen is unknown.

The source was peripheral blood, collected on day 0 of AZD1222 vaccination. The rearrangement links TRBV5-1 to TRBJ2-1, with D perhaps TRBD1 or TRBD2 (5 bases each). This clonotype was sampled from an adult in good health. As DNA, the CDR3 is TGCGCCAGCAGTCCCGGGACCGGCAATGAGCAGTTCTTC. It specifies CASSPGTGNEQFF.